A selection of T cell receptor beta chains follows, all from one sample in a study of CD8 T cells in Susac syndrome. TCRdb itself ran the immunoSEQ multiplex PCR reads through MiXCR, one entry per CDR3 protein. This table holds some 120,000 distinct CDR3 sequences, 80% to 95% found once. The sequencing sample was made of CD8+ T cells from PBMCs. The receptors shown here come from a human donor with multiple sclerosis. CDR3s include the opening cysteine and the closing phenylalanine or tryptophan. The D gene is left open where the match is weak. Clone size is shown for a subset of rows, as once, few, many or a class of expanded clone.

V,size,J,D,DNA,CDR3
TRBV4-1,NA,TRBJ2-7,NA,TGCGCCAGCAGCCAAAGGGAAGGACGCGAGCAGTACTTC,CASSQREGREQYF
TRBV16,NA,TRBJ1-1,NA,TGTGCCAGCAGCCCAACGACGGGGGAAAATAGAGGGGGAGCTTTCTTT,CASSPTTGENRGGAFF
TRBV9,NA,TRBJ1-1,NA,TGTGCCAGCAGCGTAGCTCAGTCAGGGTCAGAAGCTTTCTTT,CASSVAQSGSEAFF
TRBV27,NA,TRBJ1-2,NA,TGTGCCAGCAGTCACAGGGAGGGCTATGGCTACACCTTC,CASSHREGYGYTF
TRBV7-8,NA,TRBJ1-4,NA,TGTGCCAGCAGCTTAGATAAAGGGGAGGGTGAAAAACTGTTTTTT,CASSLDKGEGEKLFF
TRBV2,NA,TRBJ1-2,NA,TGTGCCAGCAGTGATTCAGGCTCTGGCTACACCTTC,CASSDSGSGYTF
TRBV4-1,NA,TRBJ1-2,NA,TGCGCCAGCAGCCAAGTAAGAGGGGATGGCTACACCTTC,CASSQVRGDGYTF
TRBV7-3,NA,TRBJ1-2,NA,TGTGCCAGCAGCTTAACGGGCGACGGATACTATGGCTACACCTTC,CASSLTGDGYYGYTF
TRBV29-1,NA,TRBJ2-7,TRBD1,TGCAGCGTTGAGGACAGGGGAGAATACGAGCAGTACTTC,CSVEDRGEYEQYF
TRBV9,NA,TRBJ2-7,TRBD1,TGTGCCAGCAGCCCTTGGGACAGGGCCTACGAGCAGTACTTC,CASSPWDRAYEQYF
TRBV30,NA,TRBJ1-5,NA,TGTGCCTGGAGTGTACTGGGTAGCAATCAGCCCCAGCATTTT,CAWSVLGSNQPQHF
TRBV27,NA,TRBJ2-7,NA,TGTGCCAGCAGCCTGGGGGGGCCGTTCTACGAGCAGTACTTC,CASSLGGPFYEQYF
TRBV30,NA,TRBJ2-1,TRBD2,TGTGCCTGGAGTGTCGGGACTAGCGGGTCTGAGCAGTTCTTC,CAWSVGTSGSEQFF
TRBV10-3,NA,TRBJ2-1,NA,TGTGCCATCAGTGGGTCCGGGACGGACGACAATGAGCAGTTCTTC,CAISGSGTDDNEQFF
TRBV2,NA,TRBJ2-2,TRBD1,TGTGCCAGCAGTGCAGGACAGGGTGAATCCGGGGAGCTGTTTTTT,CASSAGQGESGELFF
TRBV7-8,NA,TRBJ2-1,NA,TGTGCCAGCAGCCCGGGGGGCAGCAAGCAGTTCTTC,CASSPGGSKQFF
TRBV4-1,NA,TRBJ1-6,NA,TGCGCCAGCAGCCCCGGAATCGGTGGGAATTCACCCCTCCACTTT,CASSPGIGGNSPLHF
TRBV2,NA,TRBJ2-5,NA,TGTGCCAGCAGTGAAGCTTCCGGCCGCGTGGGGGGACAAGAGACCCAGTACTTC,CASSEASGRVGGQETQYF
TRBV29-1,NA,TRBJ2-7,NA,TGCAGCGTTGAAGGGGTGGAGGGGACCTACGAGCAGTACTTC,CSVEGVEGTYEQYF
TRBV2,NA,TRBJ2-3,TRBD2,TGTGCCAGCAGTGAATCGGGACTAGCGGCCACAGATACGCAGTATTTT,CASSESGLAATDTQYF
TRBV4-2,NA,TRBJ2-7,TRBD2,TGTGCCAGCAGCCGACTAGCGGGGGAGCTGAGGGAGCAGTACTTC,CASSRLAGELREQYF
TRBV24-1,NA,TRBJ1-6,NA,TGTGCCACCAGTGCGGCCCACGGGAGGCCCCTCCACTTT,CATSAAHGRPLHF
TRBV13,NA,TRBJ2-1,NA,TGTGCCAGCACCCCCTCGGGGGCAGGAATTGGCAATGAGCAGTTCTTC,CASTPSGAGIGNEQFF
TRBV29-1,once,TRBJ2-6,NA,TGCAGCGTTGTGGGTAGCTCTGGGGCCAACGTCCTGACTTTC,CSVVGSSGANVLTF
TRBV13,once,TRBJ1-2,NA,TGTGCCAGCAGCCGACCCCTCTATGGCTACACCTTC,CASSRPLYGYTF
TRBV6-1,NA,TRBJ2-7,NA,TGTGCCAGCAGTGAATGGGCCCTGGGCCCCTACGAGCAGTACTTC,CASSEWALGPYEQYF
TRBV9,NA,TRBJ1-4,TRBD1,TGTGCCAGCAGCGTAGCCGACAGGGGATTGGAAAAACTGTTTTTT,CASSVADRGLEKLFF
TRBV7-9,NA,TRBJ2-3,NA,TGTGCCAGCAGCTCCCCCCTTTTATGGTACACGCAGTATTTT,CASSSPLLWYTQYF
TRBV7-6,NA,TRBJ2-5,NA,TGTGCCAGCAGCCGACAAACCGGGACACCTCAAGAGACCCAGTACTTC,CASSRQTGTPQETQYF
TRBV7-9,NA,TRBJ1-1,NA,TGTGCCAGCAGCATTACGAACACTGAAGCTTTCTTT,CASSITNTEAFF
TRBV28,NA,TRBJ2-7,NA,TGTGCCAGCAGTTTGTACGGTTACGAGCAGTACTTC,CASSLYGYEQYF
TRBV4-2,NA,TRBJ2-5,TRBD2,TGTGCCAGCAGCCAAAAACTAGCGGGGGAAGAGACCCAGTACTTC,CASSQKLAGEETQYF